This T cell receptor beta chain originates from a study of blood T cell repertoires in COVID-19. Study at large: Specimens from acute and convalescent COVID-19 originated in the United States, Italy and Spain.

The V segment lost 10 bases and the J segment 8 bases; nucleotides outside the gene matches: 10. Germline V lookup: CDR1 MNHEY, CDR2 SMNVEV (reference sequence). The CDR3 sequence is 12 residues long. Study processing details: It was from reference gene primer amplification that nucleated cell counts were estimated. The protocol was immunoSEQ multiplex PCR, while the TCRdb copy is restricted to in-frame clones and leaves out a portion. The V and J calls and clone size are taken from that table; D and trimming were inferred from the DNA. This table has 85,000 to 90,000 clones, 89% appearing once. V and J are TRBV27 and TRBJ2-7; 8 bases fit TRBD2. The clonotype originates from a woman older than 75 with active COVID-19. The material sequenced was peripheral blood. The CDR3 bases are TGTGCCAACTGCCGGGGGGGGAGGAAGCAGTACTTC. It yields the protein CANCRGGRKQYF.